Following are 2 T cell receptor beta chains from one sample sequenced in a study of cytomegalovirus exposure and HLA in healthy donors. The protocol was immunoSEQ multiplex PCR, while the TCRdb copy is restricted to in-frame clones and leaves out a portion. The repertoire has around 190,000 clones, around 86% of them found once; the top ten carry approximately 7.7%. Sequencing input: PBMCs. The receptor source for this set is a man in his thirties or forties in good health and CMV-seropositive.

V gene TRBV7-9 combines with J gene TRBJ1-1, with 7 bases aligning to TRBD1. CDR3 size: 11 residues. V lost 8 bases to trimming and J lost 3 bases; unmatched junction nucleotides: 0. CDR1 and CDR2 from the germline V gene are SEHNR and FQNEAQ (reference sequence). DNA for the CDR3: TGTGCCAGCGGGACAGACACTGAAGCTTTCTTT. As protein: CASGTDTEAFF.

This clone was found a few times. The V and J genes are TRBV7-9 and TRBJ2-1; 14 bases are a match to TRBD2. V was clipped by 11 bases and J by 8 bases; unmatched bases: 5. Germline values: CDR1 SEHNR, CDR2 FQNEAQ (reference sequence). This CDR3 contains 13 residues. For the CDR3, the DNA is TGTGCCGCGGGACTAGCGGGAGACCATGAGCAGTTCTTC. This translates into CAAGLAGDHEQFF.